The next 19 T cell receptor beta chains were all read from a single sample in a study of blood T cells in healthy people across ages. With a J-beta primer mix and a sample-barcoded 5' primer, a second PCR ran 7 to 11 cycles. TCRdb reprocessed the 5' RACE reads with MiXCR, giving one entry per CDR3 protein. This table has more than 1,400,000 distinct CDR3 sequences, 35% to 45% appearing once. Sequencing input: blood. These receptors all stem from a woman between 18 and 29 years old in good health.

V usage is TRBV20-1 and J usage is TRBJ2-3, with 7 bases lining up with TRBD2. Germline CDR1 reads DFQATT; CDR2 reads SNEGSKA (reference sequence). J gave up 4 bases and V 1 base, and 5 bases lay outside the gene matches. The CDR3 length is 14 residues. The CDR3 spells CSARGAGVADTQYF. CDR3 in DNA: TGCAGTGCTAGAGGGGCGGGAGTAGCAGATACGCAGTATTTT.

This clonotype came up a few times. V usage is TRBV12-3 or TRBV12-4 and J usage is TRBJ1-2; TRBD1 matches at 10 bases. CDR3 length equals 15 residues. V lost 6 bases, J lost 6 bases, and 10 bases stayed unmatched. The CDR3 DNA reads as TGTGCCAGCAGCATCGGACAGGGGGGACTACATGGCTACACCTTC. Amino acids: CASSIGQGGLHGYTF.

This chain joins TRBV6-5 and TRBJ2-3; 11 nucleotides match TRBD2. J lost 0 bases, V lost 3 bases, and 5 bases had no gene match. The CDR3 sequence is 17 residues long. CDR1 is MNHEY and CDR2 is SVGAGI in the germline V gene. CDR3 in DNA: TGTGCCAGCAGTTATTACCTAGCGGGGGGTAGCACAGATACGCAGTATTTT. This translates into CASSYYLAGGSTDTQYF.

This chain links TRBV10-3 with TRBJ2-7; TRBD1 might be the D (6 bases). CDR3 length: 14 residues. The V end was cut by 6 bases, the J end by 2 bases, with 14 bases between. Germline V CDR1 and CDR2: ENHRY, SYGVKD. The CDR3 DNA sequence: TGTGCCATCAGAGGGACATCCACAACCTACGAGCAGTACTTC. This sequence encodes CAIRGTSTTYEQYF.

This clonotype was counted between two and nine times. This sequence joins TRBV20-1 and TRBJ1-1; D gene ambiguous. The CDR3 contains 12 residues. Germline V gene sequence: CDR1 DFQATT, CDR2 SNEGSKA (reference sequence). Trimming removed 6 bases from V and 4 bases from J, with 12 bases in between. This chain's CDR3 is CSASPIPTEAFF. The CDR3 DNA sequence: TGCAGTGCCAGCCCTATCCCCACTGAAGCTTTCTTT.

This clonotype was detected a few times. V and J are TRBV29-1 and TRBJ2-5; D perhaps matches TRBD1 (6 bases). This CDR3 has 12 amino acids. V lost 8 bases, J lost 11 bases, and 21 bases lay in between. CDR1 is SQVTM and CDR2 is ANQGSEA in the germline V gene. The CDR3 spells CSSTGLYNEQYF. CDR3 bases: TGCAGCTCCACAGGGCTTTACAATGAGCAGTACTTC.

The CDR3 protein is CASSHGTGQVVNEQFF. The CDR3, as DNA: TGTGCCAGCAGTCATGGGACAGGCCAAGTGGTAAATGAGCAGTTCTTC. V gene TRBV5-5 combines with J gene TRBJ2-1, with TRBD1 matching 8 bases. From germline, CDR1 is SGHKS and CDR2 YYEKEE (reference sequence). The CDR3 consists of 16 residues. With V trimmed by 5 bases and J by 7 bases, 14 bases remained unmatched.

The chain joins TRBV30 to TRBJ2-2; D is undetermined. This CDR3 has 12 residues. The germline gives CDR1 GTSNPN, CDR2 SVGIG (reference sequence). V lost 3 bases to trimming and J lost 0 bases, with 2 bases between them. The CDR3 region has the DNA TGTGCCTGGAGAACGAACACCGGGGAGCTGTTTTTT. It encodes CAWRTNTGELFF.

A few counts support this clonotype. This chain joins TRBV7-2 and TRBJ1-4; 8 nucleotides match TRBD1. The CDR3 has 16 residues. Germline CDR1 SGHTA, CDR2 FQGNSA. Trimming removed 4 bases from V and 5 bases from J; junction bases left unmatched: 9. The CDR3 DNA reads TGTGCCAGCAGCTCCAGAGAGAGGACAGGGAATGAAAAACTGTTTTTT. Encoded protein: CASSSRERTGNEKLFF. Full variable domain (remainder filled in from reference TRBV7-2 and TRBJ1-4): GAGVSQSPSNKVTEKGKDVELRCDPISGHTALYWYRQSLGQGLEFLIYFQGNSAPDKSGLPSDRFSAERTGGSVSTLTIQRTQQEDSAVYLCASSSRERTGNEKLFFGSGTQLSVL.

A few counts support this clonotype. The J gene is TRBJ2-1, the V gene TRBV9, with unresolved D. The germline V gene has CDR1 SGDLS and CDR2 YYNGEE. CDR3 length: 15 residues. Trimming took 0 bases from V and 0 from J, leaving 7 bases between them. CDR3 in amino acids: CASSVGVSSYNEQFF. CDR3 nucleotide sequence: TGTGCCAGCAGCGTAGGTGTTAGCTCCTACAATGAGCAGTTCTTC.

This clonotype showed up just a few times. The chain carries TRBV7-2 and TRBJ1-4; 7 nucleotides match TRBD1. The CDR3 spans 14 residues. With 5 bases clipped from V and 4 bases from J, the junction kept 4 bases outside the gene matches. The germline V gene has CDR1 SGHTA and CDR2 FQGNSA. CDR3 DNA: TGTGCCAGCAGCAGGGACAGCCTTAATGAAAAACTGTTTTTT. It codes for CASSRDSLNEKLFF.

The chain uses TRBV2 and TRBJ1-4; tentative D call: TRBD1 (6 bases). V gave up 3 bases and J gave up 4 bases, with 15 bases separating them. Germline-derived CDR1 and CDR2 are SNHLY and FYNNEI. The CDR3 totals 16 residues. CDR3 loop: CASSDTKGRGNEKLFF. CDR3 DNA: TGTGCCAGCAGTGATACTAAGGGCAGGGGTAATGAAAAACTGTTTTTT.

The CDR3 region has the DNA TGTGCCAGCACCTTAACTAGCGGGTCCTTCAATGAGCAGTACTTC. Translation gives CASTLTSGSFNEQYF. The chain couples TRBV4-2 to TRBJ2-7, with TRBD2 matching over 9 bases. The ends lost 7 bases at V and 7 bases at J; junction bases unmatched: 14. Germline loops: CDR1 LGHNA, CDR2 YNFKEQ. CDR3 size: 15 residues.

As concerns this clonotype: An end of the junction differs from the germline gene, which may be a read error. The J gene is TRBJ2-1, the V gene TRBV28; D remains ambiguous. Germline CDR1 reads MDHEN; CDR2 reads SYDVKM. The CDR3 runs to 15 residues. CDR3 sequence reads: CDSSLLRSNYNEQFF. The CDR3 nucleotides are TGTGACAGCAGTTTATTGCGGAGTAATTACAATGAGCAGTTCTTC.

This clonotype appeared a few times. V is TRBV3-1 and J is TRBJ1-2; D unresolved. The germline V gene encodes CDR1 LGHDT and CDR2 YNNKEL (reference sequence). The CDR3 has 17 residues. Trimming removed 4 bases at V and 4 bases at J, with 22 bases between. The CDR3 is CASSLRADMSHSYGYTF. CDR3 DNA: TGTGCCAGCAGCCTGAGGGCAGACATGAGCCACTCCTATGGCTACACCTTC.

The chain joins TRBV6-2 or TRBV6-3 to TRBJ2-7; 8 bases align to TRBD2. Germline CDR1 is MNHEY and CDR2 is SVGEGT. The CDR3 has 14 residues. V was clipped by 6 bases and J by 3 bases; unmatched bases: 7. For the CDR3, the DNA is TGTGCCAGCAGGCCCAGCCTAGCGGGCTACGAGCAGTACTTC. It codes for CASRPSLAGYEQYF.

This clonotype was observed a handful of times. The J gene is TRBJ2-1, the V gene TRBV12-3 or TRBV12-4, with D possibly being TRBD2 (6 bases). Between the trimmed V and J ends, which lost 9 bases and 3 bases, there was a span of 15 bases. The CDR3 has 14 amino acids. This CDR3 is CASRDSKDYNEQFF. The CDR3 coding sequence is TGTGCCAGTCGGGACTCCAAGGACTACAATGAGCAGTTCTTC.

The J gene is TRBJ2-3, the V gene TRBV20-1; unclear D gene. The V gene lost 1 base and the J gene lost 2 bases, with 10 bases spanning the gap. CDR1 DFQATT and CDR2 SNEGSKA come from the germline V gene (reference sequence). The CDR3 sequence is 14 residues long. This CDR3 is CSARVSVNTDTQYF. CDR3 bases: TGCAGTGCTAGAGTATCCGTAAACACAGATACGCAGTATTTT.

The table lists this clonotype with a few counts. The chain combines TRBV20-1 with TRBJ1-1, with D tentatively TRBD1 (6 bases). V was cut by 3 bases and J by 1 base, with 9 bases left in between. The CDR3 spans 13 residues. The germline V gene encodes CDR1 DFQATT and CDR2 SNEGSKA (reference sequence). The CDR3 bases are TGCAGTGCTAGGGCGGGGGCGAACACTGAAGCTTTCTTT. Translation: CSARAGANTEAFF.